This entry lists 8 T cell receptor beta chains sequenced from one sample in a study of cytomegalovirus exposure and HLA in healthy donors. Primers: 60 Vbeta forward and 13 Jbeta reverse. The assay was immunoSEQ multiplex PCR, and TCRdb's table has in-frame clones only and misses some. The sample totals some 160,000 clones; its top ten clones hold about 2%. Material for sequencing was PBMCs. The receptor source for this set is a young man in good health and CMV-seronegative.

The chain has TRBV27 and TRBJ1-4, with a weak D call TRBD1 (5 bases). The germline CDR1 and CDR2 sequences are MNHEY and SMNVEV (reference sequence). This CDR3 comprises 14 residues. Trimming removed 5 bases at V and 4 bases at J, with 11 bases between. This chain's CDR3 is CASSPIGGNEKLFF. The CDR3 DNA reads TGTGCCAGCAGTCCGATCGGGGGTAATGAAAAACTGTTTTTT. Supplemented by reference TRBV27 and TRBJ1-4, the full variable domain reads EAQVTQNPRYLITVTGKKLTVTCSQNMNHEYMSWYRQDPGLGLRQIYYSMNVEVTDKGDVPEGYKVSRKEKRNFPLILESPSPNQTSLYFCASSPIGGNEKLFFGSGTQLSVL.

V and J are TRBV5-1 and TRBJ2-7, with D maybe TRBD1 (5 bases). Trimming removed 5 bases from V and 3 bases from J, with 9 bases in between. CDR1 and CDR2 (germline): SGHRS, YFSETQ. The CDR3 totals 12 residues. This chain's CDR3 is CASSPGYYEQYF. The CDR3 DNA follows: TGCGCCAGCAGTCCAGGGTACTACGAGCAGTACTTC.

The V call is TRBV19, the J call TRBJ1-1; TRBD1 might be the D (6 bases). Trimming cost V 5 bases and J 4 bases, with 14 bases left between them. In germline, CDR1 is LNHDA, CDR2 SQIVND (reference sequence). The CDR3 is 14 residues long. The CDR3 here is CASSPRRGGTEAFF. CDR3 in DNA: TGTGCCAGTAGTCCGCGTAGGGGGGGCACTGAAGCTTTCTTT.

The V and J genes are TRBV5-5 and TRBJ2-7, with D possibly matching TRBD1 (5 bases). Deletions cut 3 bases from V and 5 bases from J, with 15 bases between. Per germline, CDR1 SGHKS and CDR2 YYEKEE (reference sequence). The CDR3 has 14 residues. The CDR3 coding sequence is TGTGCCAGCAGCTACTTGGGGCTAGGCGACGAGCAGTACTTC. Residues: CASSYLGLGDEQYF.

The V gene is TRBV7-6, the J gene TRBJ1-2; possible D gene TRBD1, 5 bases. The CDR3 is made up of 14 amino acids. Per the germline V gene, CDR1 is SGHVS and CDR2 is FNYEAQ. The V end lost 5 bases, the J end lost 5 bases, and 15 bases lay between the germline ends. In nucleotides, the CDR3 is TGTGCCAGCAGCAAAGGGCGGGGGGGGTATGGCTACACCTTC. The encoded protein is CASSKGRGGYGYTF.

The V call is TRBV18, the J call TRBJ2-4, with unresolved D. V dropped 6 bases and J dropped 6 bases, with 18 bases sitting between them. There are 15 residues in the CDR3. Germline V CDR1 and CDR2: KGHSH, LQKENI. Here the CDR3 DNA reads TGTGCCAGCTCCCCTGGCAGCGCTCCTGGAAACATTCAGTACTTC. Translating gives CASSPGSAPGNIQYF.

V is TRBV18 and J is TRBJ2-3; possibly TRBD2 for D (5 bases). Germline CDR1 and CDR2: KGHSH and LQKENI. The CDR3 is made up of 14 amino acids. V lost 4 bases and J 2 bases, leaving 10 bases between the germline ends. The CDR3 DNA is TGTGCCAGCTCACAAGCGGATAACACAGATACGCAGTATTTT. It codes for CASSQADNTDTQYF.

This chain links TRBV19 with TRBJ1-2, with D tentatively TRBD1 (6 bases). Trimming removed 7 bases at V and 5 bases at J, with 17 bases between. Germline V gene data show CDR1 as LNHDA and CDR2 as SQIVND (reference sequence). CDR3 length: 14 residues. The CDR3 loop is CASKGTPTVYGYTF. CDR3 in DNA: TGTGCCAGTAAAGGGACACCTACCGTTTATGGCTACACCTTC. The whole variable domain, filled in from reference TRBV19 and TRBJ1-2, reads DGGITQSPKYLFRKEGQNVTLSCEQNLNHDAMYWYRQDPGQGLRLIYYSQIVNDFQKGDIAEGYSVSREKKESFPLTVTSAQKNPTAFYLCASKGTPTVYGYTFGSGTRLTVV.